Listed below are T cell receptor beta chains from one sample, sequenced in a study of beta chain features in type 1 diabetes. Sequenced by immunoSEQ multiplex PCR; TCRdb stores in-frame clones only, minus some. This table has about 170,000 clones, approximately 8.1% appearing once. Sequencing was performed on central memory CD4+ T cells from blood. The receptor set was obtained from a man younger than 35 with type 1 diabetes. CDR3s include the opening cysteine and the closing phenylalanine or tryptophan. D genes are given only for firm matches. Some rows have no size entry. The others give once, few or many, or a class for an expanded clone.

D: TRBD1
J: TRBJ2-6
V: TRBV7-9
size: many
CDR3: CASGSTTGVNVLTF
DNA: TGTGCCAGCGGGTCCACAACAGGGGTCAACGTCCTGACTTTC

D: .
J: TRBJ2-7
V: TRBV25-1
size: few
CDR3: CASSEQGSSYEQYF
DNA: TGTGCCAGCAGTGAACAGGGCAGCTCCTACGAGCAGTACTTC

D: .
J: TRBJ2-5
V: TRBV29-1
size: few
CDR3: CSVFQETQYF
DNA: TGCAGCGTGTTTCAGGAGACCCAGTACTTC

D: .
J: TRBJ2-7
V: TRBV5-1
size: .
CDR3: CASSPGDSSYEQYF
DNA: TGCGCCAGCAGCCCGGGGGACAGCTCCTACGAGCAGTACTTC

D: TRBD2
J: TRBJ2-3
V: TRBV29-1
size: .
CDR3: CSVVPSGGAGDTQYF
DNA: TGCAGCGTTGTACCTAGCGGGGGGGCTGGAGATACGCAGTATTTT

D: TRBD1
J: TRBJ2-1
V: TRBV10-3
size: many
CDR3: CAITPGQGALFEQFF
DNA: TGTGCCATCACGCCGGGACAGGGGGCACTATTTGAGCAGTTCTTC

D: .
J: TRBJ1-5
V: TRBV7-8
size: .
CDR3: CASSLEPGDQPQHF
DNA: TGTGCCAGCAGCTTAGAGCCAGGGGATCAGCCCCAGCATTTT

D: .
J: TRBJ2-5
V: TRBV18
size: few
CDR3: CASSPRAPQETQYF
DNA: TGTGCCAGCTCACCGCGGGCCCCCCAAGAGACCCAGTACTTC

D: TRBD1
J: TRBJ2-7
V: TRBV28
size: .
CDR3: CASRRTGQSYEQYF
DNA: TGTGCCAGCAGGAGAACGGGACAGAGCTACGAGCAGTACTTC

D: .
J: TRBJ2-3
V: TRBV5-1
size: .
CDR3: CASSLGHTSTDTQYF
DNA: TGCGCCAGCAGCTTAGGACATACATCCACAGATACGCAGTATTTT

D: .
J: TRBJ1-4
V: TRBV9
size: .
CDR3: CASSVTTPGNNEKLFF
DNA: TGTGCCAGCAGCGTAACTACCCCCGGGAACAATGAAAAACTGTTTTTT

D: .
J: TRBJ2-5
V: TRBV28
size: few
CDR3: CASRSSQGMETQYF
DNA: TGTGCCAGCAGGTCAAGTCAGGGAATGGAGACCCAGTACTTC

D: TRBD1
J: TRBJ2-2
V: TRBV2
size: many
CDR3: CASSPQGDTGELFF
DNA: TGTGCCAGCAGTCCTCAGGGGGACACCGGGGAGCTGTTTTTT

D: .
J: TRBJ2-2
V: TRBV7-9
size: .
CDR3: CASSRQGGELFF
DNA: TGTGCCAGCAGCCGTCAGGGTGGGGAGCTGTTTTTT

D: .
J: TRBJ2-6
V: TRBV28
size: few
CDR3: CASRAGGSGANVLTF
DNA: TGTGCCAGCAGGGCCGGCGGCTCTGGGGCCAACGTCCTGACTTTC

D: .
J: TRBJ2-2
V: TRBV7-8
size: .
CDR3: CASSFQANTGELFF
DNA: TGTGCCAGCAGTTTTCAGGCGAACACCGGGGAGCTGTTTTTT

D: .
J: TRBJ2-7
V: TRBV28
size: .
CDR3: CASSSGFYEQYF
DNA: TGTGCCAGCAGTTCGGGGTTCTACGAGCAGTACTTC

D: TRBD1
J: TRBJ1-1
V: TRBV7-2
size: few
CDR3: CASSPALHRGGAFF
DNA: TGTGCCAGCAGCCCAGCACTTCACAGGGGTGGCGCTTTCTTT

D: .
J: TRBJ1-1
V: TRBV6-5
size: few
CDR3: CASRTKFEAFF
DNA: TGTGCCAGCAGGACAAAGTTTGAAGCTTTCTTT

D: .
J: TRBJ1-5
V: TRBV5-6
size: .
CDR3: CASSLAGSGNQPQHF
DNA: TGTGCCAGCAGCTTGGCCGGTTCGGGAAATCAGCCCCAGCATTTT

D: .
J: TRBJ2-7
V: TRBV30
size: few
CDR3: CAWSVGGPYEQYF
DNA: TGTGCCTGGAGTGTGGGGGGGCCCTACGAGCAGTACTTC

D: .
J: TRBJ2-5
V: TRBV9
size: .
CDR3: CASSARGWTQETQYF
DNA: TGTGCCAGCAGCGCCAGGGGATGGACCCAAGAGACCCAGTACTTC

D: .
J: TRBJ2-2
V: TRBV5-6
size: .
CDR3: CASSSLNTGELFF
DNA: TGTGCCAGCAGCTCCCTCAACACCGGGGAGCTGTTTTTT

D: TRBD2
J: TRBJ2-5
V: TRBV18
size: few
CDR3: CASSPLRLAGSQETQYF
DNA: TGTGCCAGCTCACCATTGCGGCTAGCGGGGTCCCAAGAGACCCAGTACTTC

D: .
J: TRBJ2-6
V: TRBV29-1
size: many
CDR3: CSVLSSGANVLTF
DNA: TGCAGCGTACTTAGCTCTGGGGCCAACGTCCTGACTTTC

D: TRBD1
J: TRBJ1-2
V: TRBV4-3
size: few
CDR3: CASSQDLGTGGTYGYTF
DNA: TGCGCCAGCAGCCAAGATCTGGGGACAGGGGGCACCTATGGCTACACCTTC

D: .
J: TRBJ2-7
V: TRBV4-3
size: .
CDR3: CASSRELDSGVYEQYF
DNA: TGCGCCAGCAGCCGAGAGTTGGACAGCGGAGTCTACGAGCAGTACTTC

D: .
J: TRBJ1-6
V: TRBV9
size: .
CDR3: CASHTGIRNSPLHF
DNA: TGTGCCAGCCATACAGGGATCCGGAATTCACCCCTCCACTTT

D: .
J: TRBJ1-1
V: TRBV7-9
size: .
CDR3: CASSPTLYLNTEAFF
DNA: TGTGCCAGCAGCCCTACACTATACTTGAACACTGAAGCTTTCTTT

D: .
J: TRBJ2-3
V: TRBV29-1
size: many
CDR3: CSARKPGDTQYF
DNA: TGCAGCGCTCGAAAGCCGGGGGATACGCAGTATTTT

D: .
J: TRBJ2-3
V: TRBV11-2
size: few
CDR3: CASSYSLSTDTQYF
DNA: TGTGCCAGCAGCTACAGTTTGAGCACAGATACGCAGTATTTT

D: TRBD2
J: TRBJ2-1
V: TRBV9
size: few
CDR3: CASSRTSGLYNEQFF
DNA: TGTGCCAGCAGCAGAACTAGCGGACTATACAATGAGCAGTTCTTC

D: TRBD1
J: TRBJ2-7
V: TRBV7-9
size: .
CDR3: CASSSRGPYEQYF
DNA: TGTGCCAGCAGCTCCAGGGGGCCCTACGAGCAGTACTTC

D: TRBD1
J: TRBJ1-4
V: TRBV7-8
size: .
CDR3: CASSPVGQGVGKLFF
DNA: TGTGCCAGCAGCCCTGTTGGACAGGGTGTGGGAAAACTGTTTTTT

D: .
J: TRBJ2-1
V: TRBV2
size: few
CDR3: CASSAFQQDNEQFF
DNA: TGTGCCAGCAGTGCGTTCCAACAAGACAATGAGCAGTTCTTC

D: TRBD2
J: TRBJ2-3
V: TRBV5-4
size: few
CDR3: CASSLKRLAGWGTDTQYF
DNA: TGTGCCAGCAGCTTGAAACGACTAGCGGGGTGGGGGACAGATACGCAGTATTTT

D: .
J: TRBJ2-5
V: TRBV28
size: few
CDR3: CASSLRQHQETQYF
DNA: TGTGCCAGCAGCCTCAGACAACACCAAGAGACCCAGTACTTC

D: .
J: TRBJ1-2
V: TRBV30
size: .
CDR3: CAWSVLGRGFRGYTF
DNA: TGTGCCTGGAGTGTACTGGGACGGGGGTTTAGAGGCTACACCTTC

D: .
J: TRBJ2-1
V: TRBV5-1
size: .
CDR3: CASRGVGNEQFF
DNA: TGCGCCAGCCGCGGGGTGGGCAATGAGCAGTTCTTC